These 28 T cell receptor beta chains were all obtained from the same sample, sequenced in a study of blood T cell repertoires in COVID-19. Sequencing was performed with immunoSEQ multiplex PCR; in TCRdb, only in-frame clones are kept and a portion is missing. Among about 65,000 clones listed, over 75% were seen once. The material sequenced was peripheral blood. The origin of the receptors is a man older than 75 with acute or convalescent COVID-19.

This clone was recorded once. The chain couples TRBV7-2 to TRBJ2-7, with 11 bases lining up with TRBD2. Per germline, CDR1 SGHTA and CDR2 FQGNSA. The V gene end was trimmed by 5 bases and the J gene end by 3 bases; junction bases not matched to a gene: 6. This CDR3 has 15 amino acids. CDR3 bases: TGTGCCAGCAGCGAGCTAGCGGGGGGCCGCTACGAGCAGTACTTC. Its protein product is CASSELAGGRYEQYF.

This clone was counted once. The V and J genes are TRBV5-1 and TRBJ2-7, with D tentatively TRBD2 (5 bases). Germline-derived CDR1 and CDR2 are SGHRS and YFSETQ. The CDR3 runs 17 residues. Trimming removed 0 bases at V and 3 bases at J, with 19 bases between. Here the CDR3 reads CASSLGRGPPWVYEQYF. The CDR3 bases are TGCGCCAGCAGCTTGGGACGGGGTCCCCCGTGGGTCTACGAGCAGTACTTC.

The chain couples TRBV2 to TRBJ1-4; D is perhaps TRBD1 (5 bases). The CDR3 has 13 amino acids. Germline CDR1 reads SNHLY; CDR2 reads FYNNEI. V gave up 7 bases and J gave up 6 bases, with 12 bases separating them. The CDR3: CASKGFRDEKLFF. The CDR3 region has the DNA TGTGCCAGCAAGGGGTTTAGAGATGAAAAACTGTTTTTT.

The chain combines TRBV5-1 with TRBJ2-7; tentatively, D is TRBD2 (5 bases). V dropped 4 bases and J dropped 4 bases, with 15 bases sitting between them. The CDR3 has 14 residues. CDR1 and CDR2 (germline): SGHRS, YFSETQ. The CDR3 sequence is CASSQEDGKYEQYF. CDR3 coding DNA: TGCGCCAGCAGCCAAGAGGACGGGAAATACGAGCAGTACTTC.

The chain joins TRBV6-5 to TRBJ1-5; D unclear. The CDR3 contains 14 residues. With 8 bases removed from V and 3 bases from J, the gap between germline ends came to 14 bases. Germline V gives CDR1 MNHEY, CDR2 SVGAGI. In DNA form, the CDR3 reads TGTGCCAGCTCGGTAGTACAGATCAATCAGCCCCAGCATTTT. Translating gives CASSVVQINQPQHF.

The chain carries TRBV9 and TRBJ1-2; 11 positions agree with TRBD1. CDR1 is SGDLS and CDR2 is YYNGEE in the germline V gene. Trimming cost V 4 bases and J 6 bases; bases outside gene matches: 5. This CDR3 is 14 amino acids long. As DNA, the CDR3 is TGTGCCAGCAGCTTACGGACAGGGGGCGATGGCTACACCTTC. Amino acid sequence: CASSLRTGGDGYTF.

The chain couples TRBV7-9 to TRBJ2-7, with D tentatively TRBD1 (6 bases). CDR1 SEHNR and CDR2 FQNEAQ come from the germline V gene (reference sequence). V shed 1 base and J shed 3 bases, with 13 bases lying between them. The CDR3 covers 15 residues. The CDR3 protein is CASSLGAAGVYEQYF. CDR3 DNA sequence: TGTGCCAGCAGCTTAGGGGCAGCAGGGGTCTACGAGCAGTACTTC.

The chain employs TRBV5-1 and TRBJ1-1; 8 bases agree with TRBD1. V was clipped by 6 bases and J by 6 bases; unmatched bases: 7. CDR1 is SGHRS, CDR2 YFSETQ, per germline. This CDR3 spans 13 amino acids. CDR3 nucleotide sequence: TGCGCCAGCACCGGACAGGGTTTCGCTGAAGCTTTCTTT. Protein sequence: CASTGQGFAEAFF.

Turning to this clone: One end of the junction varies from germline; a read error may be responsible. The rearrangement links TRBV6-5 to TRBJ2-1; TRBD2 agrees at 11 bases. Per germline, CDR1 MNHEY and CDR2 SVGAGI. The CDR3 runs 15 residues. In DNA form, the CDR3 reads TGTGCCAGCAGTTACTCCGGGACTAGCGGACCTCAGGGGATCTTC. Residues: CASSYSGTSGPQGIF.

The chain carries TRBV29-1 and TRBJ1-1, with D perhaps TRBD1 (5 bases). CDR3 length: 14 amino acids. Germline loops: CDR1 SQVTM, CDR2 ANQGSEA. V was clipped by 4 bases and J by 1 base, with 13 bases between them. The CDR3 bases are TGCAGCGTTGTCCCCGGGGGTAAGAACACTGAAGCTTTCTTT. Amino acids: CSVVPGGKNTEAFF.

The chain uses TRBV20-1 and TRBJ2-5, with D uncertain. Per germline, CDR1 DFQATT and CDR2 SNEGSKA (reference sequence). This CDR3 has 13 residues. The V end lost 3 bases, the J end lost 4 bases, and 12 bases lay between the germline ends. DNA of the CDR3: TGCAGTGCTAGTATATCGGGTGGAGAGACCCAGTACTTC. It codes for CSASISGGETQYF.

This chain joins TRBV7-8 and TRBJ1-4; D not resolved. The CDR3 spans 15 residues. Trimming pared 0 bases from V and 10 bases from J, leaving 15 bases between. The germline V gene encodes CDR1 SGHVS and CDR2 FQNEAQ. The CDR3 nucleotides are TGTGCCAGCAGCTTAGCGGACTTAGGAGGAGGAAAACTGTTTTTT. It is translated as CASSLADLGGGKLFF.

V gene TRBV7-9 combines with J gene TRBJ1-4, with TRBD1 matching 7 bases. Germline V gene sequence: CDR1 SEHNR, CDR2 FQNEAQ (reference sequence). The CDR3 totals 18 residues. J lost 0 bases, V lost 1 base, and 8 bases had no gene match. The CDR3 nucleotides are TGTGCCAGCAGCTTAGAGCCGACAGGGCGAGCAACTAATGAAAAACTGTTTTTT. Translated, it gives CASSLEPTGRATNEKLFF.

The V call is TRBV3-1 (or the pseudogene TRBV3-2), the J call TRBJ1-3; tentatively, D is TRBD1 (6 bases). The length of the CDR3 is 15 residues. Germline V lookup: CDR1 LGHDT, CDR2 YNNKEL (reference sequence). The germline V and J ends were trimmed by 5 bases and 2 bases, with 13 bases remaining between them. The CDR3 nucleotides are TGTGCCAGCAGCAAACAGGGAATGGCTGGAAACACCATATATTTT. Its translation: CASSKQGMAGNTIYF.

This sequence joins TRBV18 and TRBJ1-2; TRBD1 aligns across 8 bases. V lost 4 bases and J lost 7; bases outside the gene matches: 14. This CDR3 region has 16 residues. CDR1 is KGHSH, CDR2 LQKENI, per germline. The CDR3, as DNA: TGTGCCAGCTCACTAAATGGACAGGGCGCCGTTAGTGGCTACACCTTC. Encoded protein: CASSLNGQGAVSGYTF.

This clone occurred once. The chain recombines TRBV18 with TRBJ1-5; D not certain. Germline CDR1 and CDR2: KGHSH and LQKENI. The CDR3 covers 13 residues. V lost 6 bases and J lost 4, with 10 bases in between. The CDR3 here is CASSPQSNQPQHF. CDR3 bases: TGTGCCAGCTCTCCTCAGTCAAATCAGCCCCAGCATTTT.

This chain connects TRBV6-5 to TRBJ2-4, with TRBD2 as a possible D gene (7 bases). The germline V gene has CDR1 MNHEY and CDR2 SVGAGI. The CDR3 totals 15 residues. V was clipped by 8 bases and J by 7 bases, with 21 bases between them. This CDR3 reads CASEGGGPLVNIQYF. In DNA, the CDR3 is TGTGCCAGCGAAGGGGGGGGGCCTCTTGTTAACATTCAGTACTTC.

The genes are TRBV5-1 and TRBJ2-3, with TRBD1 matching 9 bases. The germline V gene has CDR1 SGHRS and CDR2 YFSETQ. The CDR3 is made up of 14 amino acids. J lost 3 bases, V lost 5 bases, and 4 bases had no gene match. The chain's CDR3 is CASRRQGGTDTQYF. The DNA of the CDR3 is TGCGCCAGCAGGCGACAGGGGGGGACAGATACGCAGTATTTT.

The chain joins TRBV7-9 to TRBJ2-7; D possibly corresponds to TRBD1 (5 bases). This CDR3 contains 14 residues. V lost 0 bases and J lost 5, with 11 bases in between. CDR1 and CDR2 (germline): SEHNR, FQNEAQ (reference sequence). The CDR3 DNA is TGTGCCAGCAGCTTAGCGCTGGCAGGGCACGAGCAGTACTTC. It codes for CASSLALAGHEQYF.

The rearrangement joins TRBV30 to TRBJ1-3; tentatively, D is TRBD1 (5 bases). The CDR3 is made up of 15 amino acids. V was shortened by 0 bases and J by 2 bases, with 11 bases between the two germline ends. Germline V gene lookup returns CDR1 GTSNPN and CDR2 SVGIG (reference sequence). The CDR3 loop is CAWSVGRVTGNTIYF. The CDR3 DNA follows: TGTGCCTGGAGTGTCGGCAGGGTCACTGGAAACACCATATATTTT.

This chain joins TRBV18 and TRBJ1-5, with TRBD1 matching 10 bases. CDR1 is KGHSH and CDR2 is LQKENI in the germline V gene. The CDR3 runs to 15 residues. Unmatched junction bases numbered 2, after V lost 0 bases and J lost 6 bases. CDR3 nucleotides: TGTGCCAGCTCACCACCGGGACAGGGGATTCAGCCCCAGCATTTT. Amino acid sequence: CASSPPGQGIQPQHF.

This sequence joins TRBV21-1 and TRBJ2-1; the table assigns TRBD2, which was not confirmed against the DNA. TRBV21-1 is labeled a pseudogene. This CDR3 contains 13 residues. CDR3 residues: CASSKERDNEQFF. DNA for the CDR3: TGTGCCAGCAGCAAAGAGAGGGACAATGAGCAGTTCTTC.

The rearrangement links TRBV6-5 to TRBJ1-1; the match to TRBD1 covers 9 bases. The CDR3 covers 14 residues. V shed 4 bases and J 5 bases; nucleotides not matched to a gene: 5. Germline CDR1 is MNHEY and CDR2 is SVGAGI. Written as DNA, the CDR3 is TGTGCCAGCAGTTCCGGGACAGGGAATACTGAAGCTTTCTTT. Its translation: CASSSGTGNTEAFF.

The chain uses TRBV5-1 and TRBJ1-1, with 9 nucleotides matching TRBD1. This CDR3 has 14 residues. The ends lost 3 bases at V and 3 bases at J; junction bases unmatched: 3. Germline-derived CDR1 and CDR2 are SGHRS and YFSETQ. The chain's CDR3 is CASSSRTGDTEAFF. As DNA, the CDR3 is TGCGCCAGCAGCTCCCGGACAGGGGACACTGAAGCTTTCTTT.

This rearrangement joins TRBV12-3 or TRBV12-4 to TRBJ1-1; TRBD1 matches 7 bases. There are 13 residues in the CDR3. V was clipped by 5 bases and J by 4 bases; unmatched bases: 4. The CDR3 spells CASSGTVGTEAFF. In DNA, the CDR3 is TGTGCCAGCAGTGGGACAGTGGGCACTGAAGCTTTCTTT.

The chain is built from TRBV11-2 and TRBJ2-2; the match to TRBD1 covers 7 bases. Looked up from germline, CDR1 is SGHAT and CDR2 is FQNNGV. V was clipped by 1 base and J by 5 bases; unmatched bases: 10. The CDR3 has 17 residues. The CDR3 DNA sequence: TGTGCCAGCAGCTTAGTAGTTGGGGGACAGTATACCGGGGAGCTGTTTTTT. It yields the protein CASSLVVGGQYTGELFF.

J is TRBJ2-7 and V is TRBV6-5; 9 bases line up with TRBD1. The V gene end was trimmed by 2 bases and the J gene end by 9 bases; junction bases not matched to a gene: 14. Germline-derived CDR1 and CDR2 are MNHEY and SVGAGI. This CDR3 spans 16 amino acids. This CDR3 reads CASSYTFATGGAGQYF. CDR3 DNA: TGTGCCAGCAGTTACACCTTTGCTACAGGGGGCGCGGGGCAGTACTTC.

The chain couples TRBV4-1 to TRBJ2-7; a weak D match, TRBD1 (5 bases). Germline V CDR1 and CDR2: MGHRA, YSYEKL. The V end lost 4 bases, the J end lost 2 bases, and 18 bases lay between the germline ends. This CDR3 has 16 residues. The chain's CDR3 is CASSLKIGADPYEQYF. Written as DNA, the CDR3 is TGCGCCAGCAGCCTCAAGATAGGGGCGGACCCCTACGAGCAGTACTTC.